This T cell receptor beta chain derives from a study of T cell repertoires in cytomegalovirus infection (dated by TCRdb to about 2019). Notes on the research overall: Alongside well-studied HLA-B-restricted epitopes, the peptide stimulations were aimed at recently identified HLA-C-restricted CMV epitopes, whose presentation resists viral immunomodulation. Donor HLA type was relevant to the analysis, because carriage of CMV infection together with the matching HLA type was indicated by public TCR beta signatures.

A remark on this clonotype: There is no known antigen for this receptor. No per-base quality is available; no much larger clone lies one base away.

The cysteine opens and the phenylalanine closes a CDR3 of 16 amino acids. The read is trimmed to its CDR3 DNA, 48 bases read in frame from base 1. V lost 1 base and J lost 0 bases; the stretch between them is 10 bases long. This specimen's treatment or condition label, interpreted: in vitro stimulation with specific CMV peptide epitopes to enrich CMV-specific T cells. Study-wide conclusions, independent of this receptor: The ex vivo response was dominated by HLA-C-restricted CMV-specific TCR beta clonotypes, which also provided the single most frequent clonotype in two of eight donors. In both this cohort and an independent cohort of a few hundred donors, the cumulative frequency of public TCR beta family members distinguished carriers of CMV infection plus the relevant HLA type.

TCRdb names Illumina HiSeq 1500 as the instrument used. TCRdb passed the public sequencing reads through fastp at Q25 and MiXCR, retaining productive beta sequences. Each entry is one CDR3 protein sequence, shown with its most common DNA and genes. Across this sample there are around 85,000 distinct CDR3 sequences, with roughly 44% seen only once. Just over 90% of the sample comes from the top ten. The TCR comes from a human donor in good health (CMV status not recorded). Some clones in this sample may be carry-over from other donors' samples. The source material was CD8+ T cells from cultured PBMCs, sampled from culture after CMV antigen stimulation. The chain uses TRBV23-1 and TRBJ1-5; the D gene identity is not certain. TRBV23-1 is treated as an ORF (open reading frame) with a function not yet certain. This receptor carries the CDR3 CASSQFPHLSNQPQHF. The nucleotide sequence reads as follows: TGCGCCAGCAGTCAATTCCCACACCTTAGCAATCAGCCCCAGCATTTT.